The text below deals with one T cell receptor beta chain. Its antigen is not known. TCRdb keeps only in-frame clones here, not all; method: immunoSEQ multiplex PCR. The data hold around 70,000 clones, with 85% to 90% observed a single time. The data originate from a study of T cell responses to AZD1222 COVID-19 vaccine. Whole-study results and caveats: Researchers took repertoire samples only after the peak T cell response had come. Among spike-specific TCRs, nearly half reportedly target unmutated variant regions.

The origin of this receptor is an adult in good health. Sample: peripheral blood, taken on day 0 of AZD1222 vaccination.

The CDR3 protein is CASSYPGEGGTFYEQYF. CDR3 DNA: TGTGCCAGCAGTTACCCCGGGGAAGGGGGCACCTTTTACGAGCAGTACTTC. The V call is TRBV28, the J call TRBJ2-7; TRBD1 agrees at 7 bases. CDR1 is MDHEN, CDR2 SYDVKM, per germline. V gave up 4 bases and J gave up 4 bases; unmatched junction bases: 16. The CDR3 is 17 residues long.